The entry below gives a single T cell receptor beta chain sequence along with its context. The data belong to a study of blood T cell repertoires in COVID-19. As for the study in general: The analysed material was cDNA or gDNA that came from T cells, B-cell-depleted T cells, or PBMCs.

CDR3 size: 17 residues. J was trimmed by 1 base and V by 2 bases; bases with no gene match: 8. The germline gives CDR1 MNHEY, CDR2 SVGEGT. The protocol was immunoSEQ multiplex PCR, while the TCRdb copy is restricted to in-frame clones and leaves out a portion. The sample lists approximately 98,000 clones, over 75% occurring once. The TCR originated in a woman aged 65 to 85 with acute or convalescent COVID-19. The chain uses TRBV6-2 or TRBV6-3 and TRBJ1-3; TRBD1 matches 7 bases. The sample comprised peripheral blood. The CDR3 is CASSYASGQSSGNTIYF. As DNA, the CDR3 is TGTGCCAGCAGTTACGCCTCGGGACAGTCGTCTGGAAACACCATATATTTT.